This TCR beta chain was observed in a study of cytomegalovirus exposure and HLA in healthy donors. Study outcomes and limitations: With further analysis later on, most CMV-associated TCR beta chains appeared HLA-restricted.

13 Jbeta primers and 60 Vbeta primers were used for the PCR. Using immunoSEQ multiplex PCR, the repertoire was profiled, and TCRdb retains in-frame clones only, with some absent. Counted here are 150,000 to 180,000 clones, approximately 74% occurring once; the ten biggest clones make up about 2.1%. As to this clone: Its antigen is unidentified.

From germline, CDR1 is SGHDN and CDR2 FVKESK. The CDR3 runs 13 residues. J gave up 4 bases and V 4 bases, and 3 bases lay outside the gene matches. This sequence was found in a man aged 25-40 years in good health and CMV-seronegative. The specimen was PBMCs. The chain couples TRBV14 to TRBJ1-2; 7 bases match TRBD1. CDR3 amino acids: CASSRQGLYGYTF. The CDR3 region has the DNA TGTGCCAGCAGCCGACAGGGTCTCTATGGCTACACCTTC.